The rows below give T cell receptor beta chains drawn from one sample of a study of shared clonotypes between healthy human individuals. Clones were sequenced by immunoSEQ multiplex PCR, and TCRdb holds only the in-frame ones, with some missing. The sample has over a million clones, 95% to 97% seen once; the top ten hold approximately 1.1%. The specimen was naive CD4+ T cells sorted from blood. The receptors were gathered from a man aged 25 to 40 in good health. Each CDR3 is given with its conserved first and last residue. The order of the fields is V gene, J gene, clone size, D gene, CDR3 DNA, CDR3 protein. D genes are given only for firm matches. Not all rows give a size; the values are once, few, many and, for expanded clones, a class.

>TRBV10-2|TRBJ1-5|-|-
TGCGCCAGCAGGGCAGGGGATCAGCCCCAGCATTTT
CASRAGDQPQHF
>TRBV7-2|TRBJ1-2|-|-
TGTGCCAGCAGCGGACGGATCTATGGCTACACCTTC
CASSGRIYGYTF
>TRBV27|TRBJ1-1|-|-
TGTGCCAGCAGTTTATTGGATAGCATGAACACTGAAGCTTTCTTT
CASSLLDSMNTEAFF
>TRBV7-8|TRBJ2-1|-|-
TGTGCCAGTCACCCGGGACGCATCTACAATGAGCAGTTCTTC
CASHPGRIYNEQFF
>TRBV2|TRBJ2-3|-|-
TGTGCCAGCAGTAAGACAGACGACCACACAGATACGCAGTATTTT
CASSKTDDHTDTQYF
>TRBV11-2|TRBJ2-3|-|TRBD1
TGTGCCAGCAGCATATTGACAGGGGGCACAGATACGCAGTATTTT
CASSILTGGTDTQYF
>TRBV11-3|TRBJ2-5|-|-
TGTGCCAGCAGCCCGCCTCGCGGACCCGGGGTGACCCAGTACTTC
CASSPPRGPGVTQYF
>TRBV5-1|TRBJ2-5|-|TRBD2
TGCGCCAGCAGCCCTGGACGCGGGGGAGAGACCCAGTACTTC
CASSPGRGGETQYF
>TRBV5-4|TRBJ2-3|-|-
TGTGCCAGCAGCTTGGCGGGTGATACGCAGTATTTT
CASSLAGDTQYF
>TRBV18|TRBJ2-5|-|-
TGTGCCAGCTCACCAATAAAGGACAGCAAAGAGACCCAGTACTTC
CASSPIKDSKETQYF
>TRBV7-2|TRBJ2-1|-|-
TGTGCCAGCAGCCCCCCCCCGGCCCACAATGAGCAGTTCTTC
CASSPPPAHNEQFF
>TRBV7-8|TRBJ1-1|-|-
TGTGCCAGCAGCCGTAGCGGATTATCAACGGCTGAAGCTTTCTTT
CASSRSGLSTAEAFF
>TRBV2|TRBJ2-7|-|-
TGTGCCAGCCTACAGGACTCCTACGAGCAGTACTTC
CASLQDSYEQYF
>TRBV7-8|TRBJ2-5|-|-
TGTGCCAGCAGCTTCGAGGGGCCTGAGACCCAGTACTTC
CASSFEGPETQYF
>TRBV5-1|TRBJ2-5|-|TRBD2
TGCGCCAGCAGCTTGCCTAGCGGGGAAGAGACCCAGTACTTC
CASSLPSGEETQYF
>TRBV5-4|TRBJ2-5|-|-
TGTGCCAGCAGCTTGGCCGGCAGACAAGAGACCCAGTACTTC
CASSLAGRQETQYF
>TRBV18|TRBJ1-4|-|-
TGTGCCAGCTCACCGGTGGGGTTGGCTCGTAATGAAAAACTGTTTTTT
CASSPVGLARNEKLFF
>TRBV11-3|TRBJ2-1|-|TRBD1
TGTGCCAGCAGCTCATCGACAGGGCGTAACAATGAGCAGTTCTTC
CASSSSTGRNNEQFF
>TRBV5-1|TRBJ2-2|few|-
TGCGCCAGCAGCTTGAGTGGGGGGCCTAACACCGGGGAGCTGTTTTTT
CASSLSGGPNTGELFF
>TRBV7-3|TRBJ2-3|-|-
TGTGCCAGCAGCTTAGGACAGATCACAGATACGCAGTATTTT
CASSLGQITDTQYF
>TRBV18|TRBJ2-7|-|TRBD1
TGTGCCAGCTCTTCAGACAGGGGAGGAGAGCAGTACTTC
CASSSDRGGEQYF
>TRBV6-4|TRBJ2-1|-|TRBD2
TGTGCCAGCAGTCTCCTAGCGGGATTAAATGAGCAGTTCTTC
CASSLLAGLNEQFF
>TRBV28|TRBJ2-7|once|-
TGTGCCAGCAGTCTCCACCCCCTGGGAGTAAGCTCCTACGAGCAGTACTTC
CASSLHPLGVSSYEQYF
>TRBV28|TRBJ1-4|-|TRBD1
TGTGCCAGCAGTTCACCCAGGGGGACTAATGAAAAACTGTTTTTT
CASSSPRGTNEKLFF
>TRBV5-1|TRBJ2-1|-|TRBD1
TGCGCCAGCAGCTTACAGGGGACATACAATGAGCAGTTCTTC
CASSLQGTYNEQFF
>TRBV4-1|TRBJ1-2|-|-
TGCGCCAGCAGCCAGCCGGGAGGCAGAGAGGTTTATGGCTACACCTTC
CASSQPGGREVYGYTF
>TRBV10-2|TRBJ1-5|once|-
TGCGCCAGCAGTGAGTCGAGACAGCCCCAGCATTTT
CASSESRQPQHF
>TRBV7-3|TRBJ1-1|-|TRBD1
TGTGCCAGCAGCACGGGGACAGGGGGCACTGAAGCTTTCTTT
CASSTGTGGTEAFF
>TRBV7-6|TRBJ2-5|-|-
TGTGCCAGCAGCCCCCTCGATACAGTTGGTTTCGTAGAGACCCAGTACTTC
CASSPLDTVGFVETQYF
>TRBV29-1|TRBJ1-3|-|-
TGCAGCGTCCTCTATGGGTCAGGGGATGAAAACACCATATATTTT
CSVLYGSGDENTIYF
>TRBV5-6|TRBJ1-4|-|-
TGTGCCAGCAGCGCTAGTACAGGGCAAAGGCGGAGTGAAAAACTGTTTTTT
CASSASTGQRRSEKLFF
>TRBV27|TRBJ2-7|-|TRBD2
TGTGCCAGCAGGTTACTAGCGGGAGGGTACGAGCAGTACTTC
CASRLLAGGYEQYF
>TRBV7-2|TRBJ2-2|-|TRBD1
TGTGCCAGCAGTTCAGGGGGCGCGAACACCGGGGAGCTGTTTTTT
CASSSGGANTGELFF
>TRBV28|TRBJ1-2|-|-
TGTGCCAGCAGTTCGACAAACTTCTATGGCTACACCTTC
CASSSTNFYGYTF
>TRBV28|TRBJ1-2|-|-
TGTGCCAGCAGCTCCTCGGGTGCGGGCAGGGGTGGCTACACCTTC
CASSSSGAGRGGYTF
>TRBV5-5|TRBJ1-1|-|-
TGTGCCAGCAGCTTACGGTTGAACACTGAAGCTTTCTTT
CASSLRLNTEAFF